This is a list of T cell receptor beta chains from one sample in a study of shared clonotypes between healthy human individuals. Produced via immunoSEQ multiplex PCR; TCRdb's table is partial and in-frame only. The sample yields millions of clones, 93% seen once. The sequencing input was naive CD4+ T cells from PBMCs. All receptors come from a man younger than 35 in good health. Some clones in this sample may be carry-over from other donors' samples. The CDR3 runs from the conserved cysteine through the conserved F or W. Each record gives: CDR3 protein, CDR3 DNA, clone size, D gene, J gene, V gene, CDR3 length. A D gene is named only where the DNA matches it firmly. Clone size is shown for a subset of rows, as once, few, many or a class of expanded clone.

CASSKSPNEKLFF	TGTGCCAGCAGCAAAAGCCCGAATGAAAAACTGTTTTTT	NA	NA	TRBJ1-4	TRBV11-2	13
CASSFYSQETQYF	TGCGCCAGCAGCTTCTACTCCCAAGAGACCCAGTACTTC	NA	NA	TRBJ2-5	TRBV5-1	13
CASREGNEKLFF	TGTGCCAGCAGGGAGGGTAATGAAAAACTGTTTTTT	NA	NA	TRBJ1-4	TRBV28	12
CASSRTGVMGTEAFF	TGCGCCAGCAGCCGGACAGGGGTCATGGGCACTGAAGCTTTCTTT	NA	TRBD1	TRBJ1-1	TRBV5-1	15
CASSLRRAGPDSGNTIYF	TGTGCCAGCAGCTTGAGGCGCGCAGGGCCTGACTCTGGAAACACCATATATTTT	NA	NA	TRBJ1-3	TRBV7-2	18
CASSLQGEVAGELFF	TGTGCCAGCAGCTTACAGGGCGAGGTTGCCGGGGAGCTGTTTTTT	NA	NA	TRBJ2-2	TRBV7-6	15
CASDRGTGPLQQYF	TGTGCCAGCGATCGCGGGACAGGGCCTTTACAGCAGTACTTC	NA	TRBD1	TRBJ2-7	TRBV28	14
CASSRLRPAGELFF	TGTGCCAGCAGCCGACTTAGACCGGCCGGGGAGCTGTTTTTT	NA	NA	TRBJ2-2	TRBV7-2	14
CASTRTGSNYGYTF	TGTGCCAGCACTCGGACAGGCTCTAACTATGGCTACACCTTC	NA	TRBD1	TRBJ1-2	TRBV6-1	14
CASSIDIPGTEAFF	TGTGCCAGCAGTATCGACATCCCTGGCACTGAAGCTTTCTTT	NA	NA	TRBJ1-1	TRBV2	14
CASSEDRGESYGYTF	TGTGCCAGCAGCGAAGACAGGGGTGAATCCTATGGCTACACCTTC	NA	TRBD1	TRBJ1-2	TRBV7-2	15
CASSLELGTNTGELFF	TGCGCCAGCAGCTTGGAATTGGGTACGAACACCGGGGAGCTGTTTTTT	NA	NA	TRBJ2-2	TRBV5-1	16
CASSAPGASTNEKLFF	TGTGCCAGCAGTGCCCCCGGGGCCTCAACTAATGAAAAACTGTTTTTT	NA	NA	TRBJ1-4	TRBV6-1	16
CASRLRVGGDGYTF	TGTGCCAGCCGGCTCAGGGTTGGGGGGGATGGCTACACCTTC	NA	NA	TRBJ1-2	TRBV6-1	14
CASSSPVGQVNTEAFF	TGTGCCAGCAGTTCCCCCGTCGGACAGGTAAACACTGAAGCTTTCTTT	NA	TRBD1	TRBJ1-1	TRBV28	16
CASSKCGASSYEQYF	TGTGCCAGCAGCAAATGCGGGGCGAGCTCCTACGAGCAGTACTTC	NA	NA	TRBJ2-7	TRBV21-1	15
CASSLGPRTAYEQYF	TGTGCCAGCAGCTTAGGCCCCCGGACAGCCTACGAGCAGTACTTC	NA	NA	TRBJ2-7	TRBV13	15
CASSTGGTANTGELFF	TGTGCCAGCAGCACCGGAGGGACAGCGAACACCGGGGAGCTGTTTTTT	NA	NA	TRBJ2-2	TRBV7-3	16
CASSSGQGSEKLFF	TGTGCCAGCAGTTCGGGACAGGGCAGCGAAAAACTGTTTTTT	NA	TRBD1	TRBJ1-4	TRBV28	14
CASSSEGRPGNTIYF	TGTGCCAGCAGCTCCGAAGGGCGGCCTGGAAACACCATATATTTT	NA	NA	TRBJ1-3	TRBV7-3	15
CASSLAVGARRDIQYF	TGTGCCAGCAGCTTAGCGGTCGGGGCTCGTAGGGACATTCAGTACTTC	NA	NA	TRBJ2-4	TRBV7-8	16
CAWSRGLAGYNEQFF	TGTGCCTGGAGTCGAGGACTAGCGGGTTACAATGAGCAGTTCTTC	once	TRBD2	TRBJ2-1	TRBV30	15
CASSPLAGLTYEQYF	TGTGCCAGCTCACCACTAGCGGGACTAACCTACGAGCAGTACTTC	NA	TRBD2	TRBJ2-7	TRBV18	15
CASSQPGEQFF	TGTGCCAGCAGTCAACCGGGGGAGCAGTTCTTC	NA	NA	TRBJ2-1	TRBV6-5	11
CASSRTGTHEQYF	TGTGCCAGCAGCCGAACAGGGACCCACGAGCAGTACTTC	NA	NA	TRBJ2-7	TRBV9	13
CASSLWGEGNQPQHF	TGTGCCAGCAGCTTGTGGGGTGAGGGCAATCAGCCCCAGCATTTT	NA	NA	TRBJ1-5	TRBV5-4	15
CASGRDFGEKLFF	TGTGCCAGCGGGAGGGACTTTGGGGAAAAACTGTTTTTT	NA	NA	TRBJ1-4	TRBV2	13
CASSKVRQGLQETQYF	TGTGCCAGCAGCAAAGTCAGGCAGGGGCTTCAAGAGACCCAGTACTTC	NA	NA	TRBJ2-5	TRBV21-1	16
CASSIRDSSYEQYF	TGTGCCAGTAGTATTCGGGACAGCTCCTACGAGCAGTACTTC	NA	TRBD1	TRBJ2-7	TRBV19	14
CASSQDLRGNQPQHF	TGCGCCAGCAGCCAAGATCTCCGGGGCAATCAGCCCCAGCATTTT	NA	NA	TRBJ1-5	TRBV4-3	15
CASSLGGLGGYTF	TGCGCCAGCAGCTTGGGGGGTCTTGGTGGCTACACCTTC	NA	NA	TRBJ1-2	TRBV5-1	13
CASTTGVSPLHF	TGTGCCAGCACGACAGGTGTTTCACCCCTCCACTTT	NA	NA	TRBJ1-6	TRBV28	12
CASLGGRVAEQYF	TGTGCCAGCCTGGGGGGCAGGGTGGCCGAGCAGTACTTC	NA	NA	TRBJ2-7	TRBV6-1	13
CSVEDPRIVDYNEQFF	TGCAGCGTTGAAGATCCACGGATCGTCGACTACAATGAGCAGTTCTTC	NA	NA	TRBJ2-1	TRBV29-1	16
CASSFSRYTGELFF	TGCGCCAGCAGCTTTAGCAGATACACCGGGGAGCTGTTTTTT	NA	NA	TRBJ2-2	TRBV4-3	14
CASTILSRHNEKLFF	TGTGCCAGCACCATTCTCAGCCGGCATAATGAAAAACTGTTTTTT	NA	NA	TRBJ1-4	TRBV7-9	15
CASSPSSSGSSYNEQFF	TGTGCCAGCAGCCCTTCGTCTAGCGGGAGTTCCTACAATGAGCAGTTCTTC	NA	TRBD2	TRBJ2-1	TRBV28	17